This T cell receptor beta chain was captured in a study of blood T cells in healthy people across ages. General study findings and limits: Fewer expanded clones and more diversity marked long-lived versus aged donors.

This clonotype was detected only once. Its target is unknown. A second roughly 7 to 11 cycle PCR used barcoded and J-beta primers. TCRdb re-derived calls from the 5' RACE reads in MiXCR, one entry per CDR3 protein. The table lists around 800,000 distinct CDR3 sequences, approximately 65% of them singletons. Germline V CDR1 and CDR2: SQVTM, ANQGSEA. The CDR3 has 15 amino acids. The ends lost 7 bases at V and 7 bases at J; junction bases unmatched: 8. Source material: blood. The receptor's source is a man aged 25-45 years in good health. The rearrangement joins TRBV29-1 to TRBJ2-4; 15 nucleotides match TRBD2. This CDR3 is CSARTSGGAGNIQYF. For the CDR3, the DNA is TGCAGCGCACGGACTAGCGGGGGGGCAGGGAACATTCAGTACTTC.